One sample yielded the 13 T cell receptor beta chains listed below, sequenced in a study of monozygotic twins with inflammatory bowel disease. After re-calling the 5' RACE reads, TCRdb lists one entry per CDR3 protein, DNA absent. The sample has approximately 400,000 distinct CDR3 sequences. Sequencing was carried out using blood. The receptors come from a human donor with ulcerative colitis or Crohn's disease, or a healthy co-twin of an affected twin (not recorded which).

The chain recombines TRBV6-5 with TRBJ2-7; TCRdb lists TRBD2, though no DNA is available to test this call. CDR1 is MNHEY, CDR2 SVGAGI, per germline. CDR3 length equals 15 residues. The CDR3 is CASSYVSGGPYEQYF.

The genes are TRBV20-1 and TRBJ1-5. This CDR3 has 16 amino acids. Germline V gene sequence: CDR1 DFQATT, CDR2 SNEGSKA (reference sequence). The CDR3 protein is CSAREALQVSSQPQHF.

This chain joins TRBV15 and TRBJ2-1. The CDR3 covers 13 residues. CDR1 and CDR2 (germline): LNHNV, YYDKDF (reference sequence). The CDR3 sequence: CATSNLPFNEQFF.

The chain uses TRBV19 and TRBJ2-4; TCRdb outputs TRBD1, but without DNA this stays unchecked. The CDR3 loop spans 15 amino acids. Looked up from germline, CDR1 is LNHDA and CDR2 is SQIVND (reference sequence). The CDR3 here is CASSIEDRARNIQYF.

The chain is built from TRBV6-2 or TRBV6-3 and TRBJ1-5; the TCRdb call, TRBD1, lacks DNA for checking. Germline V gene sequence: CDR1 MNHEY, CDR2 SVGEGT. The CDR3 is 17 amino acids. The CDR3 sequence is CASSYWPGQGAIQPQHF.

The rearrangement uses TRBV4-3 and TRBJ2-4; the TCRdb D gene call, TRBD1, has no DNA to confirm it. Germline CDR1 and CDR2: LGHNA and YSLEER. This CDR3 comprises 17 residues. CDR3: CASGTSGDRKTKNIQYF.

The genes are TRBV5-1 and TRBJ2-1. The CDR3 runs to 13 residues. CDR1 SGHRS and CDR2 YFSETQ come from the germline V gene. CDR3 amino acids: CASSFVGYNEQFF.

The rearrangement joins TRBV9 to TRBJ2-5; TCRdb's D gene call, TRBD1, goes unchecked for lack of DNA. This CDR3 region has 13 residues. The germline V gene encodes CDR1 SGDLS and CDR2 YYNGEE. This CDR3 reads CASSADREETQYF. The full variable domain, in which reference TRBV9 and TRBJ2-5 provide the parts outside the CDR3, is DSGVTQTPKHLITATGQRVTLRCSPRSGDLSVYWYQQSLDQGLQFLIQYYNGEERAKGNILERFSAQQFPDLHSELNLSSLELGDSALYFCASSADREETQYFGPGTRLLVL.

This chain links TRBV19 with TRBJ2-2. This CDR3 spans 13 amino acids. Germline CDR1 is LNHDA and CDR2 is SQIVND (reference sequence). This CDR3 is CASSMVGTGELFF.

The rearrangement uses TRBV18 and TRBJ2-3; lacking DNA, the TRBD1 call made by TCRdb goes unchecked. Germline V gene sequence: CDR1 KGHSH, CDR2 LQKENI. This CDR3 region has 16 residues. CDR3: CASSPPGQVYTDTQYF.

The chain joins TRBV7-2 to TRBJ2-4; the D gene TCRdb calls, TRBD2, cannot be checked with no DNA. Germline-derived CDR1 and CDR2 are SGHTA and FQGNSA. This CDR3 spans 17 amino acids. CDR3 residues: CASSLGGLAGAQNIQYF.

V is TRBV7-9 and J is TRBJ1-1; checking the TCRdb D call of TRBD1 is not possible without DNA. The CDR3 contains 14 residues. Germline V lookup: CDR1 SEHNR, CDR2 FQNEAQ (reference sequence). The CDR3 sequence is CASRSGTGGVGAFF.

Here the CDR3 reads CASSLGGEFEAFF. The rearrangement links TRBV5-5 to TRBJ1-1. Germline V gene data show CDR1 as SGHKS and CDR2 as YYEKEE (reference sequence). The CDR3 spans 13 residues. Based on the CDR3 plus reference TRBV5-5 and TRBJ1-1, the full variable domain is DAGVTQSPTHLIKTRGQQVTLRCSPISGHKSVSWYQQVLGQGPQFIFQYYEKEERGRGNFPDRFSARQFPNYSSELNVNALLLGDSALYLCASSLGGEFEAFFGQGTRLTVV.